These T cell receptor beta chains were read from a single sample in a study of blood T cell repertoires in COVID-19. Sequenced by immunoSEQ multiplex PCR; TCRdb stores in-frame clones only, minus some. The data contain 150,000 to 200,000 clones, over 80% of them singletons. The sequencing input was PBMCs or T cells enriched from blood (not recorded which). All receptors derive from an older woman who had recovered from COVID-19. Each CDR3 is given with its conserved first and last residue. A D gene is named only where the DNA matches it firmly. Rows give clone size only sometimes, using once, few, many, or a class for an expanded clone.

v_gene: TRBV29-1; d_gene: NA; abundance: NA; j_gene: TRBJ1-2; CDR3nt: TGCAGCGTTGCGTGGAGGGGTGGCGGCTACACCTTC; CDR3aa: CSVAWRGGGYTF
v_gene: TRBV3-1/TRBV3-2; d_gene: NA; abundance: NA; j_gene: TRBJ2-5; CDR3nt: TGTGCCAGCAGCAGTCAGGGACTGGATGAAGAGACCCAGTACTTC; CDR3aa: CASSSQGLDEETQYF
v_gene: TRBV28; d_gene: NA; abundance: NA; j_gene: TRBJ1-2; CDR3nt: TGTGCCAGCCTCAGTTTAAGTGGGGGCAGCTATGGCTACACCTTC; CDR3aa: CASLSLSGGSYGYTF
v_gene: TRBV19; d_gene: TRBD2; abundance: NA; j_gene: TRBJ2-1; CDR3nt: TGTGCCAGTAGATTAGCGGGAGGAAATGAGCAGTTCTTC; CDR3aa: CASRLAGGNEQFF
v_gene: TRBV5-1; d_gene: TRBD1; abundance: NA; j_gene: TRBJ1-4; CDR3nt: TGCGCCAGCAGCCCTACAGGGGCGGGGGAAAAACTGTTTTTT; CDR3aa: CASSPTGAGEKLFF
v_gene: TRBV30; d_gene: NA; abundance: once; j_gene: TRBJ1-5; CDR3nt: TGTGCCTGGAGTGGGGGCTCTGATCAGCCCCAGCATTTT; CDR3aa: CAWSGGSDQPQHF
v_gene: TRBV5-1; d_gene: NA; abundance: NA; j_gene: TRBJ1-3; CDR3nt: TGCGCCAGCAGCCTCACAGGGCCAAGCTCTGGAAACACCATATATTTT; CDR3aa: CASSLTGPSSGNTIYF
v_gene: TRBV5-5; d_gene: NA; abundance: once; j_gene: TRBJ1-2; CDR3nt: TGTGCCAGCAGCTTTGTACAGGCCGAATATGGCTACACCTTC; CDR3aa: CASSFVQAEYGYTF
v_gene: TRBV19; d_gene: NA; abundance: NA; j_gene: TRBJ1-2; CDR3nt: TGTGCCAGTAGTACTACAGGGTCGTTTGGCTACACCTTC; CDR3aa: CASSTTGSFGYTF
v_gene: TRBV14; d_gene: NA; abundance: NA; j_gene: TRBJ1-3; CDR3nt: TGTGCCAGCAGCCAAGTACGGGGACTCTCTGGAAACACCATATATTTT; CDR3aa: CASSQVRGLSGNTIYF
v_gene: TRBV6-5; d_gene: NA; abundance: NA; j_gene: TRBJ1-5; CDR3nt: TGTGCCAGCAGTCTACAGGGTTATCAGCCCCAGCATTTT; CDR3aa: CASSLQGYQPQHF
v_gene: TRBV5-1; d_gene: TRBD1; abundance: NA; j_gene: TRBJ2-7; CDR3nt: TGCGCCAGCAGCCCATCAGGGGGCTACGAGCAGTACTTC; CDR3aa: CASSPSGGYEQYF
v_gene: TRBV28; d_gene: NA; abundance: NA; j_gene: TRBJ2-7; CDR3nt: TGTGCCAGCAGTTTAGCGGGGATTCCCTACGAGCAGTACTTC; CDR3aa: CASSLAGIPYEQYF
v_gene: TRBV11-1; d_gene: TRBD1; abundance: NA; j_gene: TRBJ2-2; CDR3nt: TGTGCCAGCAGTCCAGGGGGCTACGGGGAGCTGTTTTTT; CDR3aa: CASSPGGYGELFF
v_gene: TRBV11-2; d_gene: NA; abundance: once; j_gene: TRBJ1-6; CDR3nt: TGTGCCAGCATCCCCGGGGGACGTGAAAGCTCCTATAATTCACCCCTCCACTTT; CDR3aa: CASIPGGRESSYNSPLHF
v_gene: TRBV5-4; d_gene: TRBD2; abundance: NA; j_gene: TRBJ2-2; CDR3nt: TGTGCCAGCAGCCCCCGGGGGGGCAGGGATCGGTCCGGGGAGCTGTTTTTT; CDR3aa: CASSPRGGRDRSGELFF
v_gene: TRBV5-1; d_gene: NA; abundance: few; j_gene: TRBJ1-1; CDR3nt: TGCGCCACCGCGCGTCTCGATAAGAACACTGAAGCTTTCTTT; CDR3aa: CATARLDKNTEAFF
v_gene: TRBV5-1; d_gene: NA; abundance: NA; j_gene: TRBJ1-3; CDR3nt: TGCGCCAGCAGCTTTCCGGGGGAGAACACCATATATTTT; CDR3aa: CASSFPGENTIYF
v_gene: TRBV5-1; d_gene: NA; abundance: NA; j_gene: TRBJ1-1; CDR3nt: TGCGCCAGTAGCATGTCGGTGGGTGCGGGCACTGAAGCTTTCTTT; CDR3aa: CASSMSVGAGTEAFF
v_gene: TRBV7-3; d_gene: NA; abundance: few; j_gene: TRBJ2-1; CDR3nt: TGTGCCAGCAGCTTAAATGCGGGAAATGAGCAGTTCTTC; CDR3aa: CASSLNAGNEQFF
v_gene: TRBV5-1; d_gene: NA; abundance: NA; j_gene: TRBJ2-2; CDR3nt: TGCGCCAGCAGCTTGTCAGGGAACACCGGGGAGCTGTTTTTT; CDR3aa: CASSLSGNTGELFF
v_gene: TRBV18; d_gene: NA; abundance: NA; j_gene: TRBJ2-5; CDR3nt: TGTGCCAGCTCGCCAACCATATTAAGACAGCTTAAAGAGACCCAGTACTTC; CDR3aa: CASSPTILRQLKETQYF
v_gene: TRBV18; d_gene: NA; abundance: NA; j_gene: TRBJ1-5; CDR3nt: TGTGCCAGCTGTCCCGATAAGCGCAATCAGCCCCAGCATTTT; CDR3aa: CASCPDKRNQPQHF
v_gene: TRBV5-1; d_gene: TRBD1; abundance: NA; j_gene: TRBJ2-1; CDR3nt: TGCGCCAGCAACAGACAGGGTACCTACAATGAGCAGTTCTTC; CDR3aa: CASNRQGTYNEQFF
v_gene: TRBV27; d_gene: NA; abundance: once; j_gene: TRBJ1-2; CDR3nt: TGTGCCAGCAGTAAGACAGGCGGCAGCTATGGCTACACCTTC; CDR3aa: CASSKTGGSYGYTF
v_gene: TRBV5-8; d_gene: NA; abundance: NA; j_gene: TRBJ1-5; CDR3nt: TGTGCCAGCAGTCTCGACAGTAGCAATCAGCCCCAGCATTTT; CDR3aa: CASSLDSSNQPQHF
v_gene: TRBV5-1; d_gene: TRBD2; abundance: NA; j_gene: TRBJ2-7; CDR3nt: TGCGCCACCCAAACCTCTAGCGGATCCGGGGGCGAGCAGTACTTC; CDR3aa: CATQTSSGSGGEQYF
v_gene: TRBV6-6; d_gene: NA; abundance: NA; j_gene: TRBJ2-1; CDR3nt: TGTGCCAGCGGCCCCGGCGGGAACTACAATGAGCAGTTCTTC; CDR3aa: CASGPGGNYNEQFF
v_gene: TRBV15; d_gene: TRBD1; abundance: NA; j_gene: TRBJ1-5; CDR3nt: TGTGCCACCACCGGGACAGGGGGGATTCAGCCCCAGCATTTT; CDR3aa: CATTGTGGIQPQHF
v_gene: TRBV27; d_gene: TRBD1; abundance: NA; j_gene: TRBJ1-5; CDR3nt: TGTGCCAGCAGCAAGGACAGGCTGGGGCCCCAGCATTTT; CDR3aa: CASSKDRLGPQHF
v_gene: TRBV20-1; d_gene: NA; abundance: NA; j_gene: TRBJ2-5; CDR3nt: TGCAGTGCTAGTGACGACAAAGAGACCCAGTACTTC; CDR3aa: CSASDDKETQYF
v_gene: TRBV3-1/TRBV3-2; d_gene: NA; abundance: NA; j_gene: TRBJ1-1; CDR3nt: TGTGCCAGCAGCTCGGGGGTAGAAGCTTTCTTT; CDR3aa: CASSSGVEAFF
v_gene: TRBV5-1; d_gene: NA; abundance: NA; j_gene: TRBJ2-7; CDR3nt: TGCGCCAGCAGCTCCGACAGCTACGAGCAGTACTTC; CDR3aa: CASSSDSYEQYF
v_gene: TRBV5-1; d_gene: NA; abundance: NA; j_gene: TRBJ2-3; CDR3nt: TGCGCCAGCAGCCCCTTCCGGGGTGATACAGATACGCAGTATTTT; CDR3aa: CASSPFRGDTDTQYF
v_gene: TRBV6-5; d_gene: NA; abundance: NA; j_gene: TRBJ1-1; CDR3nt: TGTGCCAGCAGTTCCCATTTAACAAGTAACACTGAAGCTTTCTTT; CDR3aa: CASSSHLTSNTEAFF